The following is a T cell receptor beta chain sequence with its context. Its cognate antigen is unknown. Germline lookup yields CDR1 SGHDT and CDR2 YYEEEE. J was trimmed by 4 bases and V by 5 bases; bases with no gene match: 3. CDR3 size: 13 residues. The PCR used 60 Vbeta and 13 Jbeta primers. Repertoires were generated with immunoSEQ multiplex PCR, while TCRdb's copy carries only in-frame clones and drops some. This sample carries over 120,000 clones, approximately 80% of them seen once, and the ten largest clones take roughly 4.5%. Samples came from healthy bone marrow donors. The data derive from a study of cytomegalovirus exposure and HLA in healthy donors. Study-wide results and limits: Immune exposure was documented only through CMV serostatus. Cytomegalovirus association was listed for 150 to 200 TCR beta chains. Further analysis was carried out later, and it showed several of the most significant clusters appearing linked to common viral pathogens.

This chain uses TRBV5-6 with TRBJ2-7; 10 nucleotides match TRBD1. Material: PBMCs. The TCR sequence derives from a man in his forties or fifties in good health and CMV-seronegative. CDR3 in DNA: TGTGCCAGCAGGCCGGGACAGGGGTACGAGCAGTACTTC. As protein: CASRPGQGYEQYF.